This T cell receptor beta chain originates from a study of blood T cells in healthy people across ages. The use of a sample-barcoded 5' primer and a J-beta primer mix characterized a second PCR of about 6 to 11 cycles. TCRdb called the 5' RACE reads again in MiXCR, with one record for every CDR3 protein. The repertoire holds about 670,000 distinct CDR3 sequences, with 40% to 65% as singletons. This clonotype was seen ten or more times. From germline, CDR1 is SGDLS and CDR2 YYNGEE. This CDR3 spans 15 amino acids. Trimming took off 0 bases at V and 1 base at J, with 9 bases between the two ends. The rearrangement joins TRBV9 to TRBJ2-3; D remains ambiguous. The sequenced sample consisted of blood. The sequence was collected from an elderly woman in good health. The DNA for the CDR3 is TGTGCCAGCAGCGTAGTGGCCCGAGGCACAGATACGCAGTATTTT. As protein: CASSVVARGTDTQYF.